Presented here are 29 T cell receptor beta chains from one specimen sequenced in a study of persistence of HIV-infected CD4 T cells. The antigens of these receptors remain unknown. Nonspecific anti-CD3/anti-CD28 bead stimulation represents the broad CD4+ T cell repertoire. Responding CD4+ T cells were sorted by upregulation of both CD40 ligand and CD69. Sequencing used immunoSEQ version 4 in survey mode. Assay: immunoSEQ multiplex PCR; the TCRdb copy retains only in-frame clones and omits some. The sample consists of roughly 45,000 clones, roughly 90% of them appearing once. Sequenced here: CD4+ T cells sorted from PBMCs after 18-hour stimulation, sampled from a patient who received antiretroviral therapy. The receptor source for this set is an adult man with HIV who was CMV-seropositive.

The rearrangement links TRBV5-1 to TRBJ1-3; 7 nucleotides match TRBD1. Germline CDR1 reads SGHRS; CDR2 reads YFSETQ. The CDR3 consists of 15 residues. The V gene end was trimmed by 5 bases and the J gene end by 1 base; junction bases not matched to a gene: 6. CDR3 nucleotides: TGCGCCAGCAGGAGGACAGGTGATTCTGGAAACACCATATATTTT. Translated, it gives CASRRTGDSGNTIYF.

V is TRBV28 and J is TRBJ1-5; the match to TRBD1 covers 7 bases. CDR1 MDHEN and CDR2 SYDVKM come from the germline V gene. Trimming cost V 4 bases and J 0 bases; bases outside gene matches: 9. This CDR3 spans 17 amino acids. CDR3 in DNA: TGTGCCAGCAGTTCGTCCTCAGGGGGACTTAGCAATCAGCCCCAGCATTTT. It codes for CASSSSSGGLSNQPQHF. Supplemented by reference TRBV28 and TRBJ1-5, the full variable domain reads DVKVTQSSRYLVKRTGEKVFLECVQDMDHENMFWYRQDPGLGLRLIYFSYDVKMKEKGDIPEGYSVSREKKERFSLILESASTNQTSMYLCASSSSSGGLSNQPQHFGDGTRLSIL.

This clone showed up just once. The chain carries TRBV6-5 and TRBJ1-4; D is perhaps TRBD1 (5 bases). CDR1 is MNHEY, CDR2 SVGAGI, per germline. The CDR3 has 15 amino acids. The ends were cut back, 6 bases at V and 8 bases at J, with 19 bases in the middle. The CDR3 DNA reads TGTGCCAGCAGCCTAGGGGCGCGAAATGGAGAAAAACTGTTTTTT. This translates into CASSLGARNGEKLFF.

The V call is TRBV5-1, the J call TRBJ2-7; D is perhaps TRBD1 or TRBD2 (5 bases each). With 9 bases removed from V and 2 bases from J, the gap between germline ends came to 18 bases. From germline, CDR1 is SGHRS and CDR2 YFSETQ. This CDR3 is 14 amino acids long. The CDR3 loop reads CATTTGPSTYEQYF. The CDR3 DNA reads TGCGCCACCACAACGGGACCGAGTACCTACGAGCAGTACTTC.

This clone was seen only once. V and J are TRBV7-3 and TRBJ2-2; TRBD2 aligns across 7 bases. V shed 1 base, J shed 2 bases, and the junction held 1 base outside the gene matches. The length of the CDR3 is 15 residues. Germline V gene sequence: CDR1 SGHTA, CDR2 FQGTGA. CDR3 amino acids: CASSLRGGNTGELFF. CDR3 DNA sequence: TGTGCCAGCAGCTTAAGGGGGGGAAACACCGGGGAGCTGTTTTTT.

CDR3 loop: CASSAGTGGNYGYTF. As DNA, the CDR3 is TGTGCCAGCAGCGCCGGGACAGGGGGCAACTATGGCTACACCTTC. The chain links TRBV9 to TRBJ1-2; TRBD1 matches at 12 bases. This CDR3 contains 15 residues. V was clipped by 3 bases and J by 2 bases; unmatched bases: 2. CDR1 is SGDLS and CDR2 is YYNGEE in the germline V gene.

The chain couples TRBV6-5 to TRBJ2-7; TRBD2 agrees at 7 bases. CDR1 MNHEY and CDR2 SVGAGI come from the germline V gene. The trim removed 0 bases at V and 0 bases at J, leaving 5 bases unmatched. CDR3 size: 16 residues. The DNA for the CDR3 is TGTGCCAGCAGTTACTCGACCGGGAGGAGCTCCTACGAGCAGTACTTC. This codes for CASSYSTGRSSYEQYF.

The chain joins TRBV28 to TRBJ1-5, with D hard to call. CDR3 length equals 12 residues. V was clipped by 8 bases and J by 3 bases, with 8 bases between them. Germline CDR1 reads MDHEN; CDR2 reads SYDVKM. In DNA form, the CDR3 reads TGTGCCAGCGGAACCACCAATCAGCCCCAGCATTTT. It translates to CASGTTNQPQHF. Drawing the rest from reference TRBV28 and TRBJ1-5, the complete variable domain is DVKVTQSSRYLVKRTGEKVFLECVQDMDHENMFWYRQDPGLGLRLIYFSYDVKMKEKGDIPEGYSVSREKKERFSLILESASTNQTSMYLCASGTTNQPQHFGDGTRLSIL.

The chain couples TRBV28 to TRBJ2-3, with D perhaps assigned TRBD1 or TRBD2 (6 bases each). CDR3 length equals 16 residues. Germline V gene sequence: CDR1 MDHEN, CDR2 SYDVKM. Between the trimmed V and J ends, which lost 5 bases and 6 bases, there was a span of 21 bases. CDR3 region: CASSIGGTRAGDTQYF. DNA of the CDR3: TGTGCCAGCAGTATAGGGGGGACGCGGGCTGGCGATACGCAGTATTTT.

The rearrangement links TRBV5-1 to TRBJ2-1; 8 bases are shared with TRBD2. The germline CDR1 and CDR2 sequences are SGHRS and YFSETQ. The V segment lost 0 bases and the J segment 7 bases; nucleotides outside the gene matches: 6. This CDR3 is built from 15 residues. The CDR3 DNA reads as TGCGCCAGCAGCTTGGTGGCGGGGGGCAAGAATGAGCAGTTCTTC. It yields the protein CASSLVAGGKNEQFF. The entire variable domain, with the rest obtained from reference TRBV5-1 and TRBJ2-1, is as follows: KAGVTQTPRYLIKTRGQQVTLSCSPISGHRSVSWYQQTPGQGLQFLFEYFSETQRNKGNFPGRFSGRQFSNSRSEMNVSTLELGDSALYLCASSLVAGGKNEQFFGPGTRLTVL.

This clone was seen once. This chain links TRBV20-1 with TRBJ2-3; TRBD2 aligns across 8 bases. With V trimmed by 3 bases and J by 4 bases, 9 bases remained unmatched. The CDR3 spans 15 residues. Germline V gives CDR1 DFQATT, CDR2 SNEGSKA (reference sequence). CDR3 loop: CSASPGGVPADTQYF. CDR3 nucleotides: TGCAGTGCTAGTCCCGGGGGGGTACCGGCAGATACGCAGTATTTT.

The V gene is TRBV28, the J gene TRBJ1-2; TRBD1 aligns across 7 bases. Germline trimming cut 7 bases from V and 1 base from J; bases unmatched to any gene: 6. Per germline, CDR1 MDHEN and CDR2 SYDVKM. The CDR3 runs to 14 residues. The CDR3 DNA reads TGTGCCAGCACTGCGGACAGGTTTAACTATGGCTACACCTTC. Its protein is CASTADRFNYGYTF.

This clone was found a few times. V and J are TRBV6-6 and TRBJ1-5; weak D call: TRBD1 (6 bases). The CDR3 consists of 18 residues. CDR1 and CDR2 (germline): MNHNY, SVGAGI (reference sequence). V was pared by 5 bases and J by 0 bases, with 20 bases between. This chain's CDR3 is CASSPLGGGGYSNQPQHF. CDR3 in DNA: TGTGCCAGCAGTCCACTGGGGGGGGGCGGCTATAGCAATCAGCCCCAGCATTTT.

The chain links TRBV3-1 (or the pseudogene TRBV3-2) to TRBJ1-2; 9 bases align to TRBD1. Per germline, CDR1 LGHDT and CDR2 YNNKEL (reference sequence). With 6 bases clipped from V and 8 bases from J, the junction kept 7 bases outside the gene matches. The CDR3 is made up of 13 amino acids. In nucleotides, the CDR3 is TGTGCCAGCAGATCAACAGGGGGCCACGGCTACACCTTC. It yields the protein CASRSTGGHGYTF.

The chain uses TRBV30 and TRBJ1-1; no clear D gene. This CDR3 region has 15 residues. The germline CDR1 and CDR2 sequences are GTSNPN and SVGIG (reference sequence). Trimming took 0 bases from V and 1 from J, leaving 12 bases between them. CDR3 DNA sequence: TGTGCCTGGAGTGTATTTGGATCCAGGAACACTGAAGCTTTCTTT. The encoded protein is CAWSVFGSRNTEAFF.

The chain employs TRBV21-1 and TRBJ1-1. TRBV21-1 is recorded as a pseudogene. The CDR3 contains 16 residues. In DNA, the CDR3 is TGTGCCAGCAGCAAAAGGAGCTACATTAAGAGCACTGAAGCTTTCTTT. It codes for CASSKRSYIKSTEAFF.

This rearrangement joins TRBV24-1 to TRBJ1-5; a possible D gene is TRBD1 (5 bases). The germline gives CDR1 KGHDR, CDR2 SFDVKD. This CDR3 is 14 amino acids long. V lost 9 bases to trimming and J lost 6 bases, with 17 bases between them. CDR3 region: CATSPAGGSQPQHF. The CDR3 nucleotides are TGTGCCACCTCCCCCGCGGGGGGGAGTCAGCCCCAGCATTTT.

The chain's CDR3 is CASSPEGPPEAFF. The CDR3 bases are TGTGCCAGCTCACCGGAGGGACCGCCTGAAGCTTTCTTT. The gene calls are TRBV18 and TRBJ1-1; a weak D match, TRBD1 (5 bases). Deletions cut 3 bases from V and 6 bases from J, with 11 bases between. The CDR3 contains 13 residues. CDR1 is KGHSH, CDR2 LQKENI, per germline.

The DNA for the CDR3 is TGTGCCAGCAGGACGGATTTTAATGAAAAACTGTTTTTT. Translation: CASRTDFNEKLFF. The V call is TRBV6-5, the J call TRBJ1-4; no clear D gene. V was trimmed by 6 bases and J by 4 bases, leaving 9 bases between them. This CDR3 comprises 13 residues. From germline, CDR1 is MNHEY and CDR2 SVGAGI.

This clone occurred once. The rearrangement uses TRBV18 and TRBJ1-2; tentative D call: TRBD1 (5 bases). The V and J ends lost 3 bases and 8 bases respectively, with 19 bases between them. Germline V gene sequence: CDR1 KGHSH, CDR2 LQKENI. This CDR3 comprises 15 residues. CDR3: CASSPEAGRSLGYTF. The CDR3 nucleotides are TGTGCCAGCTCACCGGAGGCAGGGAGAAGTTTGGGCTACACCTTC. The full variable domain, in which reference TRBV18 and TRBJ1-2 provide the parts outside the CDR3, is NAGVMQNPRHLVRRRGQEARLRCSPMKGHSHVYWYRQLPEEGLKFMVYLQKENIIDESGMPKERFSAEFPKEGPSILRIQQVVRGDSAAYFCASSPEAGRSLGYTFGSGTRLTVV.

In its sample, this clone was seen once. The chain couples TRBV7-2 to TRBJ2-6, with a possible D match to TRBD2 (7 bases). Trimming shortened V by 2 bases and J by 0 bases, and 11 bases separated the two germline ends. The CDR3 covers 17 residues. Germline CDR1 reads SGHTA; CDR2 reads FQGNSA. The CDR3 DNA is TGTGCCAGCAGCTTAAGGGGGGGGACCTCTGGGGCCAACGTCCTGACTTTC. Translation gives CASSLRGGTSGANVLTF. Drawing the rest from reference TRBV7-2 and TRBJ2-6, the complete variable domain is GAGVSQSPSNKVTEKGKDVELRCDPISGHTALYWYRQSLGQGLEFLIYFQGNSAPDKSGLPSDRFSAERTGGSVSTLTIQRTQQEDSAVYLCASSLRGGTSGANVLTFGAGSRLTVL.

This chain joins TRBV19 and TRBJ2-1; possibly TRBD1 or TRBD2 for D (6 bases each). V was shortened by 1 base and J by 7 bases, with 20 bases between the two germline ends. This CDR3 is built from 17 residues. In germline, CDR1 is LNHDA, CDR2 SQIVND (reference sequence). CDR3 sequence: CASSIGGLLGAGNEQFF. CDR3 bases: TGTGCCAGTAGTATAGGGGGACTTCTGGGGGCGGGTAATGAGCAGTTCTTC.

This chain links TRBV24-1 with TRBJ1-5; unclear D gene. This CDR3 contains 12 residues. Trimming took 3 bases from V and 3 from J, leaving 2 bases between them. The germline V gene encodes CDR1 KGHDR and CDR2 SFDVKD. DNA for the CDR3: TGTGCCACCAGTGATCCCAATCAGCCCCAGCATTTT. Encoded protein: CATSDPNQPQHF.

This clone has only one observation. The V gene is TRBV2, the J gene TRBJ1-4; D is perhaps TRBD1 (6 bases). The CDR3 loop spans 15 amino acids. Germline CDR1 SNHLY, CDR2 FYNNEI. The V gene lost 6 bases and the J gene lost 2 bases, with 13 bases spanning the gap. The CDR3 DNA follows: TGTGCCAGCAGCCGCTCAGGGGTGACTAATGAAAAACTGTTTTTT. It codes for CASSRSGVTNEKLFF.

This clone has only a few counts. The rearrangement uses TRBV7-2 and TRBJ2-1; 8 bases map to TRBD2. V shed 7 bases and J 1 base; nucleotides not matched to a gene: 6. Germline values: CDR1 SGHTA, CDR2 FQGNSA. The CDR3 has 15 amino acids. CDR3: CASTFGGASYNEQFF. The CDR3 bases are TGTGCCAGCACCTTCGGGGGGGCATCCTACAATGAGCAGTTCTTC.

In this sample, this clone turned up once. The junction departs from the called germline gene at one end, perhaps through a read error. The rearrangement uses TRBV7-9 and TRBJ2-3; 7 positions agree with TRBD2. The CDR3 loop spans 13 amino acids. Germline CDR1 reads SEHNR; CDR2 reads FQNEAQ (reference sequence). The CDR3 loop is CASSETSKDTQYF. The CDR3 nucleotides are TGTGCCAGCAGCGAGACTAGCAAAGATACGCAGTATTTT.

The V gene is TRBV7-3, the J gene TRBJ2-1; 7 bases are a match to TRBD1. Germline V gives CDR1 SGHTA, CDR2 FQGTGA. J lost 5 bases, V lost 5 bases, and 15 bases had no gene match. This CDR3 has 17 residues. The DNA of the CDR3 is TGTGCCAGCAGCAGGCAACTTACAGGGGTTGCCCACAATGAGCAGTTCTTC. It specifies CASSRQLTGVAHNEQFF.

The chain couples TRBV5-1 to TRBJ2-7; D is possibly TRBD1 (6 bases). This CDR3 is built from 16 residues. The germline V gene encodes CDR1 SGHRS and CDR2 YFSETQ. The V and J ends lost 7 bases and 1 base respectively, with 21 bases between them. For the CDR3, the DNA is TGCGCCAGCGGACTTTCCCCGGGACAAGATTCCTACGAGCAGTACTTC. Its protein product is CASGLSPGQDSYEQYF. The full variable domain, with the rest looked up from reference TRBV5-1 and TRBJ2-7, is KAGVTQTPRYLIKTRGQQVTLSCSPISGHRSVSWYQQTPGQGLQFLFEYFSETQRNKGNFPGRFSGRQFSNSRSEMNVSTLELGDSALYLCASGLSPGQDSYEQYFGPGTRLTVT.

Only one count was recorded for this clone. V usage is TRBV10-2 and J usage is TRBJ2-7; D gene unclear. The CDR3 spans 11 residues. V lost 5 bases to trimming and J lost 1 base, with 3 bases between them. CDR1 and CDR2 from the germline V gene are WSHSY and SAAADI. The CDR3 loop reads CASSRSYEQYF. The CDR3 nucleotides read TGCGCCAGCAGTCGATCCTACGAGCAGTACTTC.